The 30 T cell receptor beta chains given below trace back to one sample, sequenced in a study of identical twins. TCRdb itself ran the 5' RACE reads through MiXCR, one entry per CDR3 protein. Among under 1 million distinct CDR3 sequences, more than 9% were seen once, and the ten largest hold around 1.5%. The same sample was also used in a study of yellow fever vaccine responses in identical twins.

The sequencing sample was made of PBMCs. Receptor source: a woman aged 18-35 years in good health.

The rearrangement links TRBV20-1 to TRBJ2-1; 12 bases are shared with TRBD2. V was pared by 6 bases and J by 3 bases, with 3 bases of the junction left unmatched. CDR1 DFQATT and CDR2 SNEGSKA come from the germline V gene (reference sequence). This CDR3 has 14 residues. The CDR3 DNA reads TGCAGTGCGCTAGCGGGGGGGATCTACAATGAGCAGTTCTTC. Amino acids: CSALAGGIYNEQFF.

This chain uses TRBV20-1 with TRBJ2-2; D uncertain. The CDR3 is made up of 13 amino acids. V gave up 0 bases and J gave up 4 bases, with 6 bases separating them. Germline-derived CDR1 and CDR2 are DFQATT and SNEGSKA (reference sequence). The CDR3 is CSARDLATGELFF. DNA for the CDR3: TGCAGTGCTAGAGATCTCGCCACCGGGGAGCTGTTTTTT.

This chain joins TRBV5-1 and TRBJ1-1, with D perhaps matching TRBD1 (6 bases). Per germline, CDR1 SGHRS and CDR2 YFSETQ. V lost 6 bases and J 1 base, leaving 19 bases between the germline ends. This CDR3 region has 16 residues. CDR3 loop: CASNLLGGGANTEAFF. DNA for the CDR3: TGCGCCAGCAACCTGTTAGGGGGGGGCGCGAACACTGAAGCTTTCTTT.

This clonotype has just a few counts. The CDR3 sequence: CASSQEGLAGPNTEAFF. The CDR3, as DNA: TGTGCCAGCAGCCAAGAAGGCCTGGCAGGACCGAACACTGAAGCTTTCTTT. V is TRBV3-1 and J is TRBJ1-1; no clear D. Germline loops: CDR1 LGHDT, CDR2 YNNKEL (reference sequence). Trimming left V 0 bases short and J 1 base short, with 15 bases between. The CDR3 consists of 17 residues. Filled out from reference TRBV3-1 and TRBJ1-1, the complete variable domain reads DTAVSQTPKYLVTQMGNDKSIKCEQNLGHDTMYWYKQDSKKFLKIMFSYNNKELIINETVPNRFSPKSPDKAHLNLHINSLELGDSAVYFCASSQEGLAGPNTEAFFGQGTRLTVV.

The chain joins TRBV10-3 to TRBJ1-2, with a tentative D call TRBD1 (6 bases). The germline V gene has CDR1 ENHRY and CDR2 SYGVKD. Deletions cut 7 bases from V and 3 bases from J, with 9 bases between. There are 12 residues in the CDR3. DNA for the CDR3: TGTGCCATCAAGGACAGTTACTATGGCTACACCTTC. This encodes CAIKDSYYGYTF.

The rearrangement joins TRBV7-2 to TRBJ2-7; 8 positions match TRBD2. CDR1 is SGHTA and CDR2 is FQGNSA in the germline V gene. The trim removed 2 bases at V and 0 bases at J, leaving 6 bases unmatched. The CDR3 runs to 16 residues. CDR3 in DNA: TGTGCCAGCAGCTTAAGAAGCGGGGGAGGCTCCTACGAGCAGTACTTC. Translated: CASSLRSGGGSYEQYF.

This clonotype was observed a handful of times. The chain links TRBV2 to TRBJ2-1; D not resolved. CDR1 and CDR2 (germline): SNHLY, FYNNEI. Trimming left V 7 bases short and J 1 base short, with 14 bases between. This CDR3 is built from 15 residues. This CDR3 reads CASTPPPVSYNEQFF. CDR3 nucleotides: TGTGCCAGCACCCCCCCCCCAGTTTCCTACAATGAGCAGTTCTTC.

The chain joins TRBV20-1 to TRBJ1-1; D unclear. Trimming cost V 6 bases and J 5 bases, with 13 bases left between them. CDR1 DFQATT and CDR2 SNEGSKA come from the germline V gene (reference sequence). The CDR3 contains 12 residues. CDR3 region: CSAPSSGTEAFF. CDR3 coding DNA: TGCAGTGCCCCGTCCTCGGGAACTGAAGCTTTCTTT.

Here the CDR3 reads CASSEGVTGSYNEQFF. CDR3 bases: TGTGCCAGCAGTGAAGGGGTGACAGGGTCCTACAATGAGCAGTTCTTC. V and J are TRBV2 and TRBJ2-1; 7 positions agree with TRBD1. This CDR3 region has 16 residues. Germline V gene data show CDR1 as SNHLY and CDR2 as FYNNEI. Trimming cost V 1 base and J 1 base; bases outside gene matches: 4. Variable domain in full (rest from reference TRBV2 and TRBJ2-1): EPEVTQTPSHQVTQMGQEVILRCVPISNHLYFYWYRQILGQKVEFLVSFYNNEISEKSEIFDDQFSVERPDGSNFTLKIRSTKLEDSAMYFCASSEGVTGSYNEQFFGPGTRLTVL.

This clonotype has just a few counts. The genes are TRBV25-1 and TRBJ2-1, with 8 bases fitting TRBD2. Germline V CDR1 and CDR2: MGHDK, SYGVNS. Trimming cost V 4 bases and J 4 bases; bases outside gene matches: 12. CDR3 length: 17 amino acids. The CDR3 reads CASSGLAGSFNYNEQFF. The CDR3 DNA sequence: TGTGCCAGCAGTGGATTAGCGGGATCCTTCAATTACAATGAGCAGTTCTTC. Based on the CDR3 plus reference TRBV25-1 and TRBJ2-1, the full variable domain is EADIYQTPRYLVIGTGKKITLECSQTMGHDKMYWYQQDPGMELHLIHYSYGVNSTEKGDLSSESTVSRIRTEHFPLTLESARPSHTSQYLCASSGLAGSFNYNEQFFGPGTRLTVL.

The V and J genes are TRBV27 and TRBJ1-2; D uncertain. The CDR3 extends over 13 amino acids. The V end was cut by 8 bases, the J end by 2 bases, with 12 bases between. Germline CDR1 is MNHEY and CDR2 is SMNVEV (reference sequence). CDR3 DNA sequence: TGTGCCAGCGGAGGTCAGATGAACTATGGCTACACCTTC. Protein sequence: CASGGQMNYGYTF.

There are a few counts of this clonotype. J is TRBJ2-1 and V is TRBV12-3 or TRBV12-4, with TRBD2 matching 7 bases. The CDR3 spans 15 residues. After removal of 5 bases from V and 5 bases from J, the junction contained 9 bases not matched to a gene. The CDR3 loop reads CASSPAGHLNNEQFF. The CDR3 region has the DNA TGTGCCAGCAGTCCAGCGGGGCATCTGAACAATGAGCAGTTCTTC.

A few counts support this clonotype. The chain carries TRBV9 and TRBJ2-1, with TRBD2 identical over 8 bases. J gave up 8 bases and V 0 bases, and 7 bases lay outside the gene matches. Germline CDR1 SGDLS, CDR2 YYNGEE. The CDR3 is 15 residues long. The chain's CDR3 is CASSVEAGGRDEQFF. The CDR3 nucleotides are TGTGCCAGCAGCGTAGAGGCGGGGGGCCGCGATGAGCAGTTCTTC.

This clonotype was recorded a few times. The rearrangement uses TRBV7-6 and TRBJ2-1; 8 nucleotides align to TRBD1. V gave up 5 bases and J gave up 10 bases; unmatched junction bases: 13. The germline CDR1 and CDR2 sequences are SGHVS and FNYEAQ. The CDR3 contains 15 residues. For the CDR3, the DNA is TGTGCCAGCAGCCGGGGACAGGAGGCCGGCCGGGAGCAGTTCTTC. It translates to CASSRGQEAGREQFF.

The gene calls are TRBV28 and TRBJ2-7; D is ambiguous. Trimming took 2 bases from V and 7 from J, leaving 12 bases between them. This CDR3 comprises 13 residues. The germline gives CDR1 MDHEN, CDR2 SYDVKM. The CDR3 DNA follows: TGTGCCAGCAGTTTACCGCGGTGGCGGGAGCAGTACTTC. Translation gives CASSLPRWREQYF.

There are a few counts of this clonotype. The chain couples TRBV3-1 to TRBJ2-7; 11 nucleotides align to TRBD2. The CDR3 is 17 residues long. V lost 2 bases, J lost 2 bases, and 8 bases stayed unmatched. CDR1 and CDR2 (germline): LGHDT, YNNKEL (reference sequence). CDR3 in DNA: TGTGCCAGCAGCCAATTACCAGAACTAGCGGGAGCCTACGAGCAGTACTTC. Its translation is CASSQLPELAGAYEQYF.

This clonotype was seen a handful of times. V is TRBV6-1 and J is TRBJ2-3, with D perhaps matching TRBD2 (7 bases). Germline values: CDR1 MNHNS, CDR2 SASEGT. CDR3 size: 15 residues. Trimming cost V 6 bases and J 4 bases, with 17 bases left between them. CDR3 nucleotides: TGTGCCAGCAGCCCCCGGGGGGCCGTCGCAGATACGCAGTATTTT. Protein sequence: CASSPRGAVADTQYF.

The chain uses TRBV5-5 and TRBJ1-6, with 7 bases matching TRBD1. Germline V gives CDR1 SGHKS, CDR2 YYEKEE (reference sequence). The CDR3 sequence is 15 residues long. V shed 4 bases and J 10 bases; nucleotides not matched to a gene: 11. DNA of the CDR3: TGTGCCAGCAGCCCTCTACAGGGGACTAGGTCACCCCTCCACTTT. This sequence encodes CASSPLQGTRSPLHF.

This clonotype was seen more than once but under ten times. This chain links TRBV7-6 with TRBJ1-1; D unresolved. V shed 1 base and J shed 3 bases, with 6 bases lying between them. The length of the CDR3 is 13 residues. The germline CDR1 and CDR2 sequences are SGHVS and FNYEAQ. CDR3 region: CASSLEQDTEAFF. The CDR3 coding sequence is TGTGCCAGCAGCTTAGAGCAGGACACTGAAGCTTTCTTT.

J is TRBJ2-2 and V is TRBV10-2, with 9 bases identical to TRBD1. V was clipped by 8 bases and J by 4 bases; unmatched bases: 8. Germline CDR1 reads WSHSY; CDR2 reads SAAADI. The CDR3 is made up of 15 amino acids. CDR3 protein: CASLAGTGFTGELFF. The CDR3 DNA is TGCGCCAGCCTAGCCGGGACAGGGTTCACCGGGGAGCTGTTTTTT.

This clonotype has more than one count but fewer than ten. This chain uses TRBV20-1 with TRBJ2-2; D is unresolved. The CDR3 consists of 12 residues. Germline V gene data show CDR1 as DFQATT and CDR2 as SNEGSKA (reference sequence). V gave up 6 bases and J gave up 5 bases, with 10 bases separating them. The CDR3 loop reads CSAEIRTGELFF. CDR3 sequence (DNA): TGCAGTGCAGAGATACGTACCGGGGAGCTGTTTTTT.

The sample holds many counts of this clonotype. The chain uses TRBV15 and TRBJ2-1, with D uncertain. V was cut by 0 bases and J by 0 bases, with 6 bases left in between. This CDR3 spans 15 amino acids. The germline V gene has CDR1 LNHNV and CDR2 YYDKDF (reference sequence). CDR3 residues: CATSRDRNSYNEQFF. In nucleotides, the CDR3 is TGTGCCACCAGCAGAGACAGGAACTCCTACAATGAGCAGTTCTTC.

This clonotype was counted ten times or more. This chain uses TRBV3-1 with TRBJ2-5; TRBD2 matches 9 bases. Trimming removed 0 bases from V and 2 bases from J; junction bases left unmatched: 4. Germline values: CDR1 LGHDT, CDR2 YNNKEL (reference sequence). The CDR3 runs to 16 residues. DNA for the CDR3: TGTGCCAGCAGCCAAGATCTCCTAGCGGGACAAGAGACCCAGTACTTC. Protein sequence: CASSQDLLAGQETQYF.

The chain has TRBV12-3 or TRBV12-4 and TRBJ2-2, with TRBD2 identical over 12 bases. J was trimmed by 8 bases and V by 5 bases; bases with no gene match: 6. This CDR3 comprises 15 residues. CDR3 nucleotides: TGTGCCAGCAGTCGAGGACTAGCGGGAATGGGGGAGCTGTTTTTT. The encoded protein is CASSRGLAGMGELFF.

V gene TRBV19 combines with J gene TRBJ2-4, with TRBD1 matching 11 bases. CDR3 length equals 17 residues. The J segment lost 1 base and the V segment lost 5 bases, leaving 7 bases of the junction unmatched. Germline lookup yields CDR1 LNHDA and CDR2 SQIVND (reference sequence). The CDR3 here is CASSPGQGGVAKNIQYF. In DNA form, the CDR3 reads TGTGCCAGTAGTCCGGGACAGGGGGGCGTCGCCAAAAACATTCAGTACTTC.

This clonotype came up many times. This rearrangement joins TRBV28 to TRBJ1-5; the D is unclear. Germline CDR1 and CDR2: MDHEN and SYDVKM. CDR3 size: 12 residues. The germline V and J ends were trimmed by 6 bases and 7 bases, with 10 bases remaining between them. CDR3 sequence: CASSFPNQPQHF. CDR3 DNA sequence: TGTGCCAGCAGCTTTCCCAACCAGCCCCAGCATTTT. Combining the CDR3 with reference TRBV28 and TRBJ1-5 gives the whole variable domain DVKVTQSSRYLVKRTGEKVFLECVQDMDHENMFWYRQDPGLGLRLIYFSYDVKMKEKGDIPEGYSVSREKKERFSLILESASTNQTSMYLCASSFPNQPQHFGDGTRLSIL.

A few counts support this clonotype. This rearrangement joins TRBV11-2 to TRBJ1-1; 7 nucleotides line up with TRBD1. CDR1 and CDR2 from the germline V gene are SGHAT and FQNNGV. V lost 5 bases to trimming and J lost 5 bases; unmatched junction nucleotides: 11. This CDR3 is built from 15 residues. The CDR3: CASSPRTGRETEAFF. DNA for the CDR3: TGTGCCAGCAGCCCACGGACAGGACGGGAGACTGAAGCTTTCTTT.

V and J are TRBV2 and TRBJ2-3; the match to TRBD1 covers 7 bases. The CDR3 is 14 amino acids. Germline-derived CDR1 and CDR2 are SNHLY and FYNNEI. Trimming at V came to 6 bases and at J to 2 bases, leaving 5 bases not matched to a gene. CDR3 in amino acids: CASRGQLATDTQYF. The CDR3 nucleotides are TGTGCCAGCAGGGGACAGTTAGCCACAGATACGCAGTATTTT.

The rearrangement links TRBV20-1 to TRBJ2-1, with 7 bases that match TRBD2. With 4 bases clipped from V and 1 base from J, the junction kept 10 bases outside the gene matches. The CDR3 runs to 16 residues. CDR1 DFQATT and CDR2 SNEGSKA come from the germline V gene (reference sequence). The CDR3 DNA reads TGCAGTGCTATCTTGCGGGGGAAGACTTCCTACAATGAGCAGTTCTTC. Protein sequence: CSAILRGKTSYNEQFF.

The chain recombines TRBV6-5 with TRBJ1-2; TRBD1 is a possible D gene (5 bases). CDR1 is MNHEY, CDR2 SVGAGI, per germline. Trimming removed 0 bases at V and 7 bases at J, with 15 bases between. The CDR3 covers 15 residues. The CDR3 DNA follows: TGTGCCAGCAGTTACTCGACTCAGGGTGCTGGTGGCTACACCTTC. It is translated as CASSYSTQGAGGYTF.